These T cell receptor beta chains were read from a single sample in a study of blood T cell repertoires in COVID-19. Sequenced by immunoSEQ multiplex PCR; TCRdb stores in-frame clones only, minus some. The sample includes tens of thousands of clones, roughly 89% of them seen just once. The sample comprised peripheral blood. Receptors were obtained from a woman aged 55-69 years with COVID-19, enrolled during active disease. Both conserved end residues are part of each CDR3. A D gene is named only where the DNA matches it firmly. The listing skips clone size in some rows; elsewhere it reads once, few, many or a size class.

v_call,d_call,j_call,clone_size,cdr3_nt,cdr3_aa
TRBV27,TRBD2,TRBJ2-3,.,TGTGCCAGCAGTTGGTACGGGAGGGCGGATACGCAGTATTTT,CASSWYGRADTQYF
TRBV10-3,.,TRBJ1-5,.,TGTGCCATCAGTGAGCGTGAGGGGGGGAATCAGCCCCAGCATTTT,CAISEREGGNQPQHF
TRBV29-1,.,TRBJ1-2,.,TGCAGCGTTCAACAGGAGAACTATGGCTACACCTTC,CSVQQENYGYTF
TRBV6-5,.,TRBJ1-2,.,TGTGCCAGCAGGTATGACAGGAACTATGGCTACACCTTC,CASRYDRNYGYTF
TRBV7-8,.,TRBJ2-2,.,TGTGCCAGCATTTTCGCGGGGAGCACCGGGGAGCTGTTTTTT,CASIFAGSTGELFF
TRBV12-3/TRBV12-4,.,TRBJ1-2,.,TGTGCCAGCAGTTTAGGAGTAAGTGGCTACACCTTC,CASSLGVSGYTF
TRBV30,TRBD1,TRBJ1-2,.,TGTGCCTGGAGAGATCGATCCGGGACAGGAGCTAGCGGCTACACCTTC,CAWRDRSGTGASGYTF
TRBV4-3,.,TRBJ1-1,.,TGCGCCAGCAGCCCCAAACCGGGCACTGAAGCTTTCTTT,CASSPKPGTEAFF
TRBV20-1,.,TRBJ1-4,.,TGCAGTGCTAACCTAAATGAAAAACTGTTTTTT,CSANLNEKLFF
TRBV4-3,.,TRBJ1-2,.,TGCGCCATTCCCTCCCACTGGACAGTCCTCTATGGCTACACCTTC,CAIPSHWTVLYGYTF
TRBV6-2/TRBV6-3,.,TRBJ1-2,once,TGTGCCAGCAGTGAGGTACGGCTCTATGGCTACACCTTC,CASSEVRLYGYTF
TRBV21-1,.,TRBJ2-7,.,TGTGCCAGCAGCAAGAACCAGGGGGCGCTGTCCTACGAGCAGTACTTC,CASSKNQGALSYEQYF
TRBV7-9,TRBD1,TRBJ1-2,.,TGTGCCAGCAGCTTAGCCCTTGGACAGGCCAGTGGCTACACCTTC,CASSLALGQASGYTF
TRBV7-2,.,TRBJ2-5,.,TGTGCCAGCAGCCCCCAGGGGAGCGCAGAGACCCAGTACTTC,CASSPQGSAETQYF
TRBV7-9,.,TRBJ2-3,.,TGTGCCAGCACCTCAGGGCCAGGGATAGATACGCAGTATTTT,CASTSGPGIDTQYF
TRBV19,TRBD1,TRBJ1-5,.,TGTGCCAGTAGTATTCCAGGGGGGTATAGCAATCAGCCCCAGCATTTT,CASSIPGGYSNQPQHF
TRBV18,TRBD1,TRBJ1-1,few,TGTGCCAGCTCACCAAGCGACAGGGAGCGGACTGAAGCTTTCTTT,CASSPSDRERTEAFF
TRBV21-1,.,TRBJ2-2,.,TGTGCCAGCAGCAAAGCGGACAGGGTGCGGGACACCGGGGAGCTGTTTTTT,CASSKADRVRDTGELFF
TRBV27,TRBD2,TRBJ2-3,.,TGTGCCAGCAGTTTTAGCGGGGGAGCGGTCGCAGATACGCAGTATTTT,CASSFSGGAVADTQYF
TRBV19,.,TRBJ2-7,.,TGTGCCAGTAGTCCCGGACAAGCTGGAACCTACGAGCAGTACTTC,CASSPGQAGTYEQYF
TRBV29-1,.,TRBJ1-1,few,TGCAGCCTTCGACCGGGGATGAACACTGAAGCTTTCTTT,CSLRPGMNTEAFF
TRBV25-1,.,TRBJ1-4,few,TGTGCCAGCAGTGAATATCGGGGTGTTAATGAAAAACTGTTTTTT,CASSEYRGVNEKLFF
TRBV4-3,TRBD1,TRBJ1-4,.,TGCGCCAGCAGCCAGGGCACAGGGGGGAAACTGTTTTTT,CASSQGTGGKLFF
TRBV11-2,TRBD2,TRBJ2-7,.,TGTGCCAGCAGCTTAGTGGCGGGAGAATCCTACGAGCAGTACTTC,CASSLVAGESYEQYF
TRBV4-1,TRBD1,TRBJ1-2,.,TGCGCCAGCAGCCAGGACAGGGGTGACCTTTATGGCTACACCTTC,CASSQDRGDLYGYTF
TRBV9,.,TRBJ1-1,.,TGTGCCAGCAGCGGACAGCCCCGGGGGACTGAAGCTTTCTTT,CASSGQPRGTEAFF
TRBV14,TRBD1,TRBJ2-3,.,TGTGCCAGCAGCCGAAGGACAGGATCAGATACGCAGTATTTT,CASSRRTGSDTQYF
TRBV11-1,.,TRBJ2-7,.,TGTGCCAGCAGCTTAGATCCGGGGGCCTACGAGCAGTACTTC,CASSLDPGAYEQYF
TRBV7-9,TRBD2,TRBJ2-1,.,TGTGCCAGCAGCCCCTCGGTAAGACTAGCGGGATTCTCCTACAATGAGCAGTTCTTC,CASSPSVRLAGFSYNEQFF
TRBV7-9,.,TRBJ1-3,once,TGTGCCAGCAATCGGTCTGGCAGGTCTGGAAACACCATATATTTT,CASNRSGRSGNTIYF
TRBV6-2/TRBV6-3,.,TRBJ2-2,.,TGTGCCAGCAGTGGAACCAGCCGAGGGACCGGGGAGCTGTTTTTT,CASSGTSRGTGELFF
TRBV4-3,TRBD1,TRBJ1-4,.,TGCGCCAGCAGCCAGATCCTAACAGGGGGCGCACATGAAAAACTGTTTTTT,CASSQILTGGAHEKLFF
TRBV4-1,.,TRBJ1-5,.,TGCGCCAGCAGCCAAAAGGGACAACCCTTTAGCAATCAGCCCCAGCATTTT,CASSQKGQPFSNQPQHF
TRBV20-1,.,TRBJ1-2,.,TGCAGTGCTAGTGGCGGATCGTATGGCTACACCTTC,CSASGGSYGYTF
TRBV21-1,.,TRBJ2-2,.,TGTGCCAGCAGCAAGGCCCCTCGGACAGGGAAGTTTGCCGGGGAGCTGTTTTTT,CASSKAPRTGKFAGELFF
TRBV5-4,.,TRBJ1-2,.,TGTGCCAGCACCTCCGGGGGAGCTAACTATGGCTACACCTTC,CASTSGGANYGYTF
TRBV4-2,TRBD2,TRBJ2-7,.,TGTGCCAGCAGCCAATCCGGGGGGGCAGGCCAAAGGGGCGAGCAGTACTTC,CASSQSGGAGQRGEQYF
TRBV28,TRBD1,TRBJ1-3,.,TGTGCCAGCATTGGGGGACAGGGTCTAGGGAACACCATATATTTT,CASIGGQGLGNTIYF
TRBV4-1,TRBD1,TRBJ1-1,.,TGCGCCAGCAGCCATGATAAGACAGGGGGCACTGAAGCTTTCTTT,CASSHDKTGGTEAFF
TRBV6-6,.,TRBJ1-1,.,TGTGCCAGCAGTCTCCCAGGGGCGCTGAGGTCGAACACTGAAGCTTTCTTT,CASSLPGALRSNTEAFF
TRBV18,TRBD1,TRBJ1-2,.,TGTGCCAGCTCACAACAGGGGGCGGAATATGGCTACACCTTC,CASSQQGAEYGYTF
TRBV5-4,TRBD2,TRBJ2-5,few,TGTGCCAGCAGCTCGGGACTAGCGGGCCAAGAGACCCAGTACTTC,CASSSGLAGQETQYF
TRBV3-1/TRBV3-2,.,TRBJ2-3,.,TGTGCCAGCAGCCAAACTGTCTATAGCACAGATACGCAGTATTTT,CASSQTVYSTDTQYF
TRBV6-5,.,TRBJ2-1,.,TGTGCCAGCAGTTACTCCGCAGGGCCCAATGAGCAGTTCTTC,CASSYSAGPNEQFF
TRBV6-5,.,TRBJ1-1,once,TGTGCCAGCAGAGGATCAGGGGCGAGGGGAGCTTTCTTT,CASRGSGARGAFF
TRBV28,.,TRBJ1-2,.,TGTGCCAGCAGTTTAGCATTCTGGGAGGGGGACTATGGCTACACCTTC,CASSLAFWEGDYGYTF
TRBV14,.,TRBJ1-4,.,TGTGCCAGCAGCCCGGCAACTAATGAAAAACTGTTTTTT,CASSPATNEKLFF
TRBV6-5,.,TRBJ1-1,.,TGTGCCTGCAGGGAGGGTTGGGACACTGAAGCTTTCTTT,CACREGWDTEAFF
TRBV19,TRBD1,TRBJ1-5,.,TGTGCCAGTACTATGGACAGGGCCGGCAATCAGCCCCAGCATTTT,CASTMDRAGNQPQHF
TRBV10-3,TRBD1,TRBJ1-2,.,TGTGCCATCAGTCCCTGGACAGGGGGCCATGGCTACACCTTC,CAISPWTGGHGYTF
TRBV6-6,TRBD1,TRBJ1-4,.,TGTGCCAGCAGTTCACAGGGGGGGGATGAAAAACTGTTTTTT,CASSSQGGDEKLFF
TRBV5-1,TRBD1,TRBJ2-5,.,TGCGCCAGCAGCTTGGGGGTAGGGGGCCCTCAAGAGACCCAGTACTTC,CASSLGVGGPQETQYF
TRBV4-3,TRBD2,TRBJ2-3,few,TGCGCCAGCAGCCCAGAGTACGCGGGGGCAGATACGCAGTATTTT,CASSPEYAGADTQYF